This TCR beta chain was sequenced for a study of blood T cells in healthy people across ages (dated by TCRdb to 2015 to 2017). With regard to the full study: Template switching captured roughly one uniquely barcoded TCR beta cDNA molecule per two T cells in model experiments. The study measured age-related changes in TCR beta repertoire diversity using deep sequencing normalized with unique cDNA molecular identifiers. The donors were divided into four age groups: young (average approximately 16 years), middle-aged (around 41), aged (roughly 66) and long-lived (82). To avoid experimental bias, donors of different ages were distributed randomly across sequencing lanes. The study analyzed two additional independent replicas of 1 million unique cDNA reads from the same blood draw for two donors, one aged 18 to 29 and one aged 80 or older.

Clipping removes 4 bases from V and 7 bases from J, with 6 as the unmatched junction base count. The CDR3 numbers 15 residues from cysteine through phenylalanine. The DNA shown is the 45-base CDR3, in frame from base 1. CDR1 and CDR2 were assigned from the germline V gene (reference sequence) as LGHDT and YNNKEL. The study at large found these results: Observed TCR beta diversity correlated strongly with the percentage of naive T cells measured by flow cytometry. Conclusive comparison of naive and antigen-experienced compartments was prevented by the profiling of bulk unsorted PBMCs. Donor CMV infection status was unknown, potentially confounding age-related changes in expanded clonotypes. Compared with the aged group, the long-lived group had more naive CD4+ T cells, fewer expanded clones and increased TCR diversity, suggesting age selection. Observed TCR beta diversity per million T cells fell roughly linearly with age, and a significant reduction was already apparent by age around 40. Estimates of total diversity from one million sequenced T cells were regarded as lower bounds and underestimates.

This clonotype was found a few times. The target of this receptor is not known. It has no much larger one-base neighbor in the sample; base qualities were not kept. Receptor libraries were prepared by 5' RACE. The sequencer was an Illumina HiSeq 2500. A second about 7 to 12 cycle PCR used a sample-barcoded 5' primer and a J-beta primer mix. A template-switch 5' adaptor carrying 12 random nucleotides introduced a unique molecular identifier onto each TCR beta cDNA molecule. Each sample yielded at least 2.5 million CDR3-containing paired-end reads. All of the RNA was converted into first-strand cDNA using the Mint cDNA synthesis kit, with a TRBC-specific oligonucleotide serving as the primer. Following uracil-DNA glycosylase treatment, a first 18-cycle PCR with universal primers M1SS and BC2_uni_R was performed on all cDNA. In the original analysis: For normalization, 1 million high-quality reads, each with a distinct molecular identifier, were randomly selected from each sample. Reads with shared molecular identifiers were discarded instead of being binned into consensus sequences. MiTCR, set to a Q25 quality threshold and the strictest error-elimination algorithm, was used for CDR3 identification, clonotype clustering and error correction. A nonparametric unseen species model with Euler transformation was used to estimate a lower bound on total TCR beta diversity. TCRdb trimmed public reads at Q25 via fastp, called clones via MiXCR and kept in-frame beta chains. Records with the same CDR3 protein are collapsed into one entry carrying the most frequent genes and DNA. The V and J calls and clone size are TCRdb's, not the authors'. This sample has 910,000 or so distinct CDR3 sequences in its table, and roughly 51% of those were observed once. The top ten clonotypes cover about 21% of the sample.

The 39 donors, aged roughly 6 to 95 years, were systemically healthy Caucasian individuals from Russia. Each donor gave approximately 10 milliliters of peripheral blood, collected into EDTA-treated Vacutainer tubes. PBMCs were isolated by Ficoll-Paque density-gradient centrifugation, with at least 7 million obtained per sample. Trizol reagent was used to extract total RNA from PBMCs, with at least 6 micrograms per sample. For every donor, flow cytometry on a PBMC aliquot measured the percentage of naive CD45RAhigh/CD27high T cells. Sequences were obtained from blood. The rearrangement joined TRBV3-1 to TRBJ2-1, with 11 junctional bases fitting TRBD2. This sequence was found in a woman between 55 and 75 years old in good health. The CDR3 region reads CASSPLAGVNNEQFF. The DNA is TGTGCCAGCAGCCCACTAGCGGGAGTCAATAATGAGCAGTTCTTC.